Following are 29 T cell receptor beta chains from one sample sequenced in a study of tumor-infiltrating lymphocytes in primary liver carcinoma. A primer in the constant region served to generate TCR beta cDNA from 500 ng of total RNA. ARM-PCR was slightly modified, and three nested multiplex PCR rounds with it gave rise to the TCR beta libraries. Primers for the first two PCR rounds were TRBV1-TRBV30 forward primers and a C-beta reverse primer (around 11 cycles per round). Via MiXCR, TCRdb re-called the multiplex PCR reads, giving one row per CDR3 protein. The table shows about 300,000 distinct CDR3 sequences, with 60% to 80% occurring only once. It was unsorted whole blood that yielded blood RNA, and germline DNA was also extracted. The sequenced material came from peripheral blood. Every receptor here comes from a man aged 35 to 55 with primary liver carcinoma and hepatitis B virus infection.

A single count supports this clonotype. The J gene is TRBJ2-1, the V gene TRBV11-2, with D possibly matching TRBD2 (6 bases). V lost 4 bases and J lost 12, with 19 bases in between. This CDR3 contains 14 residues. The germline V gene has CDR1 SGHAT and CDR2 FQNNGV. CDR3 sequence reads: CASSSQVGGDRQFF. CDR3 DNA sequence: TGTGCCAGCAGCTCTCAAGTGGGGGGAGATAGGCAGTTCTTC.

The chain joins TRBV30 to TRBJ2-7; 8 bases line up with TRBD2. Trimming removed 0 bases from V and 4 bases from J; junction bases left unmatched: 5. The CDR3 consists of 14 residues. Germline V CDR1 and CDR2: GTSNPN, SVGIG (reference sequence). As DNA, the CDR3 is TGTGCCTGGAGTGTGTCTGGACTAGCTTACGAGCAGTACTTC. Its translation: CAWSVSGLAYEQYF.

For this clonotype: A read error is likely, as this CDR3 ends without the conserved phenylalanine or tryptophan. This rearrangement joins TRBV6-1 to TRBJ1-1, with D hard to call. This CDR3 region has 15 residues. Deletions cut 5 bases from V and 5 bases from J, with 18 bases between. Germline V CDR1 and CDR2: MNHNS, SASEGT. CDR3 sequence: CASSPMSGSRTEAFL. DNA for the CDR3: TGTGCCAGCAGTCCTATGTCAGGAAGTAGGACTGAAGCTTTCCTT.

The chain links TRBV5-4 to TRBJ2-5; 10 nucleotides line up with TRBD2. Germline CDR1 is SGHNT and CDR2 is YYREEE (reference sequence). V dropped 7 bases and J dropped 4; count of bases not matched to a gene: 10. This CDR3 has 15 amino acids. The CDR3 sequence: CASGGTSVRRETQYF. DNA for the CDR3: TGTGCCAGCGGGGGGACTAGCGTGAGGAGAGAGACCCAGTACTTC. Full variable domain (remainder filled in from reference TRBV5-4 and TRBJ2-5): ETGVTQSPTHLIKTRGQQVTLRCSSQSGHNTVSWYQQALGQGPQFIFQYYREEENGRGNFPPRFSGLQFPNYSSELNVNALELDDSALYLCASGGTSVRRETQYFGPGTRLLVL.

Of note for this clonotype: This is likely a read error, given that the CDR3 carries no conserved phenylalanine or tryptophan at its end. This chain joins TRBV12-3 or TRBV12-4 and TRBJ2-3, with 9 positions matching TRBD2. The CDR3 is 12 residues long. The CDR3 protein is CTSSLAGVAQYI. CDR3 nucleotides: TGTACCAGCAGTTTAGCGGGAGTGGCGCAGTATATT.

This clonotype was counted many times. The chain recombines TRBV6-1 with TRBJ1-1, with no clear D. The V gene lost 8 bases and the J gene lost 4 bases, with 14 bases spanning the gap. Germline V gene sequence: CDR1 MNHNS, CDR2 SASEGT. The CDR3 sequence is 13 residues long. The CDR3 reads CASSRERGTEAFF. In DNA form, the CDR3 reads TGTGCCAGCTCACGGGAGCGGGGCACTGAAGCTTTCTTT.

Worth noting for this clonotype: Compared with germline, one end of the junction differs, possibly owing to a read error. J is TRBJ2-1 and V is TRBV11-2, with D tentatively TRBD2 (5 bases). From germline, CDR1 is SGHAT and CDR2 FQNNGV. CDR3 length equals 13 residues. DNA for the CDR3: TGTGCCAGCAACTTAGTAGCGAACGATGAGCAGTTCTTC. This gives the protein CASNLVANDEQFF.

A word on this clonotype: Its ends do not fully match the called genes, so a read error is possible. The J gene is TRBJ1-1, the V gene TRBV5-1, with TRBD1 as a possible D gene (5 bases). Germline V gives CDR1 SGHRS, CDR2 YFSETQ. This CDR3 region has 15 residues. Here the CDR3 reads CASKGSTDMNTDAFF. The CDR3 DNA reads as TGCGCCAGCAAGGGGTCGACAGACATGAACACTGATGCTTTCTTT.

A word on this clonotype: The conserved closing phenylalanine or tryptophan is absent in this CDR3, likely reflecting a read error. The rearrangement joins TRBV28 to TRBJ2-3, with a possible D match to TRBD1 (5 bases). Germline CDR1 reads MDHEN; CDR2 reads SYDVKM. V shed 2 bases and J shed 0 bases, with 15 bases lying between them. The CDR3 is made up of 17 amino acids. CDR3 nucleotide sequence: TGTGCCAGCAGTTTAGAGATCCTGGGGCCTAGCACAGATACGCAGTATTTA. Translated: CASSLEILGPSTDTQYL.

This clonotype has just one count. Being one base from a much bigger clone, this may be a read error. J is TRBJ1-2 and V is TRBV6-6; D remains ambiguous. This CDR3 contains 15 residues. The germline V gene encodes CDR1 MNHNY and CDR2 SVGAGI (reference sequence). The germline V and J ends were trimmed by 0 bases and 4 bases, with 12 bases remaining between them. The CDR3 region has the DNA TGTGCCAGCAGTTACTCGAGGCCGCCGAGCTATGGCTACACCTTC. Translated: CASSYSRPPSYGYTF.

On this clonotype itself: Mismatch with germline at one junction end may stem from a read error. V gene TRBV11-2 combines with J gene TRBJ2-1; the match to TRBD2 covers 9 bases. The CDR3 extends over 16 amino acids. The V gene's germline CDR1 is SGHAT and CDR2 FQNNGV. CDR3: CDSCASSGSSYNEQFF. CDR3 in DNA: TGTGACAGCTGCGCGAGTAGCGGGAGTTCATACAATGAGCAGTTCTTC.

As to this clonotype: At one boundary the junction diverges from the germline segment, which might be a read error. The chain couples TRBV6-2 or TRBV6-3 to TRBJ2-1; D not resolved. The V gene's germline CDR1 is MNHEY and CDR2 SVGEGT. This CDR3 comprises 15 residues. The CDR3 region is CASRYSRKLYNEQFF. CDR3 sequence (DNA): TGTGCCAGCAGATACTCCAGGAAGCTCTACAATGAGCAGTTCTTC.

Regarding this clonotype: This may arise from a read error, as a much more abundant clone is one base away. The CDR3, as DNA: TGCGCCAGCAGCCTCACCGCAGGGCGGATTGGTTCACCCCTCCACTTT. It codes for CASSLTAGRIGSPLHF. This chain connects TRBV4-1 to TRBJ1-6, with D perhaps matching TRBD1 (5 bases). CDR1 MGHRA and CDR2 YSYEKL come from the germline V gene. The CDR3 runs to 16 residues. V was cut by 4 bases and J by 9 bases, with 19 bases left in between.

As for this clonotype: Since a much larger clone is just one base distant, this may be a read error. This CDR3 reads CVSSGGDEQFF. CDR3 DNA sequence: TGTGTCAGCAGTGGAGGGGACGAGCAGTTCTTC. The chain uses TRBV12-3 or TRBV12-4 and TRBJ2-1; a possible D gene is TRBD2 (6 bases). The CDR3 is 11 residues long.

Turning to this clonotype: An end of the junction does not agree with germline; a read error may underlie this. The genes are TRBV6-1 and TRBJ1-5; D call uncertain. Germline CDR1 and CDR2: MNHNS and SASEGT. This CDR3 is 12 amino acids long. The CDR3 nucleotides are TGTGCCAGCTGGAATGGCAATCAGCCCCCGCATTTT. Protein: CASWNGNQPPHF.

Points on this clonotype: An end of the junction differs from the germline gene, which may be a read error. The CDR3 protein is CASSQDWTKGGNTIFF. The CDR3 nucleotides read TGTGCCAGCAGCCAAGATTGGACCAAGGGGGGAAACACCATATTTTTT. This sequence joins TRBV4-2 and TRBJ1-3; tentative D call: TRBD1 (6 bases). Germline lookup yields CDR1 LGHNA and CDR2 YNFKEQ. The CDR3 runs 16 residues.

Concerning this clonotype itself: The junction and the germline gene differ at one end; a read error may be behind it. The J gene is TRBJ2-1, the V gene TRBV12-3 or TRBV12-4, with 11 positions matching TRBD2. The CDR3 is made up of 15 amino acids. DNA for the CDR3: TGTGTCAGCAGTTCGACTAGCGGGAACTCGTATGAGCAGTTCTTC. The encoded protein is CVSSSTSGNSYEQFF.

Remarks on this clonotype: A read error is possible here, since a much larger clone lies one base away. The V gene is TRBV6-2 or TRBV6-3, the J gene TRBJ1-5; 8 bases map to TRBD1. Germline V gene sequence: CDR1 MNHEY, CDR2 SVGEGT. This CDR3 comprises 13 residues. CDR3 loop: CVSRGRGGQPQHF. In DNA form, the CDR3 reads TGTGTCAGCAGGGGGCGCGGTGGTCAGCCCCAGCATTTT.

This clonotype appeared a few times. One end of the junction does not line up with germline, which may come from a read error. The V gene is TRBV11-3, the J gene TRBJ1-1, with 7 bases identical to TRBD1. The CDR3 spans 13 residues. Germline values: CDR1 SGHNT, CDR2 YENEEA. The DNA of the CDR3 is TGTGCCAGTAGCCTCAGGGGGGGTACTGAAGCTCTCTTT. It translates to CASSLRGGTEALF.

Concerning this clonotype: The junction differs from germline at one of its ends, possibly a read error. V usage is TRBV28 and J usage is TRBJ1-1; D not certain. There are 16 residues in the CDR3. Germline V gives CDR1 MDHEN, CDR2 SYDVKM. CDR3 DNA: TGTGCCAGCAGTTTTTATCCACGGAGATCGAACTCTGAAGCTTTCTTT. Its translation is CASSFYPRRSNSEAFF.

This clonotype was recorded many times. The chain is built from TRBV12-3 or TRBV12-4 and TRBJ2-7; D is perhaps TRBD2 (5 bases). Trimming pared 1 base from V and 0 bases from J, leaving 10 bases between. CDR3 length: 15 residues. DNA of the CDR3: TGTGCCAGCAGTTTAGGAGCGGTCCTCTCCTACGAGCAGTACTTC. Translating it yields CASSLGAVLSYEQYF.

The chain couples TRBV20-1 to TRBJ2-7; tentatively, D is TRBD1 (6 bases). Germline V gives CDR1 DFQATT, CDR2 SNEGSKA (reference sequence). V lost 7 bases and J lost 3, with 19 bases in between. This CDR3 comprises 14 residues. The CDR3 nucleotides read TGCAGTGTAGACCCCCGGGACACCCGCTACGAGCAGTACTTC. The encoded protein is CSVDPRDTRYEQYF.

This clonotype was seen a few times. The junction departs from the called germline gene at one end, perhaps through a read error. V and J are TRBV11-2 and TRBJ2-5; TRBD2 matches 9 bases. The CDR3 runs to 16 residues. Looked up from germline, CDR1 is SGHAT and CDR2 is FQNNGV. CDR3: CAISPLGSGSSETQYF. The CDR3 DNA sequence: TGTGCCATCAGCCCCTTAGGTAGCGGGAGTTCAGAGACTCAGTACTTC. Full variable domain (rest looked up from reference TRBV11-2 and TRBJ2-5): EAGVAQSPRYKIIEKRQSVAFWCNPISGHATLYWYQQILGQGPKLLIQFQNNGVVDDSQLPKDRFSAERLKGVDSTLKIQPAKLEDSAVYLCAISPLGSGSSETQYFGPGTRLLVL.

For this clonotype: Being one base from a much bigger clone, this may be a read error. This chain links TRBV5-6 with TRBJ1-1; tentatively, D is TRBD1 (6 bases). Deletions cut 3 bases from V and 11 bases from J, with 17 bases between. This CDR3 is built from 13 residues. The germline V gene encodes CDR1 SGHDT and CDR2 YYEEEE. The CDR3 sequence is CASSSAWGLGAFF. The CDR3 DNA is TGTGCCAGCAGCTCCGCGTGGGGGCTCGGGGCTTTCTTT.

This chain links TRBV5-1 with TRBJ2-3; 12 nucleotides agree with TRBD1. The CDR3 extends over 20 amino acids. The ends lost 4 bases at V and 1 base at J; junction bases unmatched: 16. Germline-derived CDR1 and CDR2 are SGHRS and YFSETQ. Here the CDR3 reads CASSLRFGTGGSTRTDTQYF. The CDR3 DNA reads TGCGCCAGCAGCCTCAGATTCGGGACAGGGGGCTCGACACGCACAGATACGCAGTATTTT.

The chain joins TRBV28 to TRBJ1-1, with D unresolved. This CDR3 region has 16 residues. The germline V gene encodes CDR1 MDHEN and CDR2 SYDVKM. V was shortened by 2 bases and J by 0 bases, with 13 bases between the two germline ends. The CDR3 reads CASSLNDLVVNTEAFF. DNA for the CDR3: TGTGCCAGCAGTTTAAACGATTTAGTGGTGAACACTGAAGCTTTCTTT. Looking up the rest from reference TRBV28 and TRBJ1-1 gives the full variable domain: DVKVTQSSRYLVKRTGEKVFLECVQDMDHENMFWYRQDPGLGLRLIYFSYDVKMKEKGDIPEGYSVSREKKERFSLILESASTNQTSMYLCASSLNDLVVNTEAFFGQGTRLTVV.

This clonotype occurred a few times. The chain uses TRBV13 and TRBJ2-7, with D perhaps TRBD2 (7 bases). Trimming shortened V by 5 bases and J by 5 bases, and 19 bases separated the two germline ends. The CDR3 runs to 15 residues. Looked up from germline, CDR1 is PRHDT and CDR2 is FYEKMQ (reference sequence). This CDR3 is CASSQGGRGVNEQYF. The CDR3 DNA is TGTGCCAGCAGCCAAGGGGGGAGGGGGGTCAACGAGCAGTACTTC.

In the case of this clonotype: Just one base apart from a much larger clone, this may be a read error. The chain recombines TRBV6-1 with TRBJ2-3; D not resolved. The CDR3 covers 12 residues. Germline V lookup: CDR1 MNHNS, CDR2 SASEGT. The CDR3 region has the DNA TGTGCCATCAGTGAATTTGGAGATACGCAGTATTTT. Translation gives CAISEFGDTQYF.

On this clonotype itself: Being one base from a much bigger clone, this may be a read error. The V gene is TRBV29-1, the J gene TRBJ1-2, with 10 positions matching TRBD1. The CDR3 totals 13 residues. In germline, CDR1 is SQVTM, CDR2 ANQGSEA. Trimming cost V 5 bases and J 3 bases; bases outside gene matches: 3. The CDR3 sequence: CSVRGTGDYGYTF. In DNA form, the CDR3 reads TGCAGCGTTAGAGGGACAGGGGACTATGGCTACACCTTC.